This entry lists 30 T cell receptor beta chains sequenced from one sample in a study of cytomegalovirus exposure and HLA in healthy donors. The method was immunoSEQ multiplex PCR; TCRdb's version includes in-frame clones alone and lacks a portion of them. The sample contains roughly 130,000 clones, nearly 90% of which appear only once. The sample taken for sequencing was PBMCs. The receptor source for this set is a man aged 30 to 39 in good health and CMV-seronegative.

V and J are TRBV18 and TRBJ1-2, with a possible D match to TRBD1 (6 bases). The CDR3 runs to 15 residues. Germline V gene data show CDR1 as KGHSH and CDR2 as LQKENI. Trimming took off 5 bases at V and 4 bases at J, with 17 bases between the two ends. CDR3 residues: CASSTNRDSIYGYTF. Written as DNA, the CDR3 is TGTGCCAGCTCAACTAACAGGGATAGTATCTATGGCTACACCTTC.

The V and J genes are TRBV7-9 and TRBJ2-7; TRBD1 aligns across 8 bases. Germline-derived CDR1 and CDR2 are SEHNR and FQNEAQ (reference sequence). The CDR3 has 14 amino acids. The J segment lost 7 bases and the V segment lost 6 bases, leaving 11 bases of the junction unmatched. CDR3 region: CASSPWDRPREQYF. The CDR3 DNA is TGTGCCAGCAGTCCCTGGGACAGGCCGAGGGAGCAGTACTTC.

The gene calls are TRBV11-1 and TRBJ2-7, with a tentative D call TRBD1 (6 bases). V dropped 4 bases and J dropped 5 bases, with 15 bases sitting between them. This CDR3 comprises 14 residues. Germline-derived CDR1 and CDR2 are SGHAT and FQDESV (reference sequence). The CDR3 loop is CASSSTGVWNEQYF. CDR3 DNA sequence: TGTGCCAGCAGCTCGACAGGCGTTTGGAACGAGCAGTACTTC.

In DNA form, the CDR3 reads TGTGCCAGCACTCTAGCGGGGACTAATGAGCAGTTCTTC. This codes for CASTLAGTNEQFF. The chain carries TRBV6-6 and TRBJ2-1, with 9 bases aligning to TRBD2. Germline V gene sequence: CDR1 MNHNY, CDR2 SVGAGI (reference sequence). CDR3 length equals 13 residues. Trimming took 7 bases from V and 7 from J; bases not matched to a gene: 5.

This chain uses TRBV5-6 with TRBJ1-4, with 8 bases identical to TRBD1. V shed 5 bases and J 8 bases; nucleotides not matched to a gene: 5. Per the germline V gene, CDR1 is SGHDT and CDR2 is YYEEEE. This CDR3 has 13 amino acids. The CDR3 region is CASSIRDREKLFF. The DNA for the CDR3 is TGTGCCAGCAGTATCCGGGACAGGGAAAAACTGTTTTTT.

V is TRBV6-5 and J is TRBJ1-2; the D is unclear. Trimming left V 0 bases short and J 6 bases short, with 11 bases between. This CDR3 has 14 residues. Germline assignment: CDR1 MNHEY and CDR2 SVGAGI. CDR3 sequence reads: CASSYSGTVDGYTF. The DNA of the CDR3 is TGTGCCAGCAGTTACTCCGGTACAGTGGATGGCTACACCTTC.

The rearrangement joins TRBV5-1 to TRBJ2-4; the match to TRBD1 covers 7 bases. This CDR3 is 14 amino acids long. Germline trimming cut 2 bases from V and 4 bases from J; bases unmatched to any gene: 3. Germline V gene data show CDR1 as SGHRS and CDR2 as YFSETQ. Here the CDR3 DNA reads TGCGCCAGCAGCTTAACAGGGGCGAAAAACATTCAGTACTTC. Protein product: CASSLTGAKNIQYF.

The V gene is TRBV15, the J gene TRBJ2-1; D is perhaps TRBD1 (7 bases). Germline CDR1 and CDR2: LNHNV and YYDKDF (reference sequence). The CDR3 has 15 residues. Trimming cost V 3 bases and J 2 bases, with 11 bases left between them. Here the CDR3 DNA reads TGTGCCACCAGCAGTACAGGGGAGGCCTACAATGAGCAGTTCTTC. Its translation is CATSSTGEAYNEQFF.

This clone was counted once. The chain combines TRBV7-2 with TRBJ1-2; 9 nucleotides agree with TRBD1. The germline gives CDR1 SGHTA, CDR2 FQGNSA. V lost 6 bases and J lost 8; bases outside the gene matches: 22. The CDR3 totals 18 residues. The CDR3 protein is CASRYPPGQGAHREGYTF. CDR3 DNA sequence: TGTGCCAGCAGGTACCCCCCGGGACAGGGCGCTCACCGTGAAGGCTACACCTTC.

The CDR3 nucleotides are TGCAGCGTTGTCGTCGAGCAGGGCCATCAGCCCCAGCATTTT. Its protein is CSVVVEQGHQPQHF. The chain carries TRBV29-1 and TRBJ1-5; perhaps TRBD1 as D (5 bases). The germline V gene has CDR1 SQVTM and CDR2 ANQGSEA. The ends were cut back, 4 bases at V and 5 bases at J, with 15 bases in the middle. The CDR3 contains 14 residues.

The CDR3 nucleotides read TGTGCCAGCAGTCCGCGGTGGGCAGATACGCAGTATTTT. Its translation: CASSPRWADTQYF. The chain employs TRBV27 and TRBJ2-3; no clear D. The CDR3 has 13 amino acids. Trimming pared 5 bases from V and 4 bases from J, leaving 10 bases between. The germline gives CDR1 MNHEY, CDR2 SMNVEV (reference sequence).

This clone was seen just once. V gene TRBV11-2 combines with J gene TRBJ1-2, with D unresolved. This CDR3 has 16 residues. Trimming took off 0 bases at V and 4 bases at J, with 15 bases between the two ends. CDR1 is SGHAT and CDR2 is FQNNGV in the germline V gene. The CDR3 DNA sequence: TGTGCCAGCAGCTTAGATCAGGCAGGCAGCTTCTATGGCTACACCTTC. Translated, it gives CASSLDQAGSFYGYTF.

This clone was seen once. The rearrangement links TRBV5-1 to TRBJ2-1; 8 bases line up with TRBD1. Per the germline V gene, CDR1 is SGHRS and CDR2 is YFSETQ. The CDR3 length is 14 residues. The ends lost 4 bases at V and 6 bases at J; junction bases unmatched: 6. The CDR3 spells CASSPRGQGNEQFF. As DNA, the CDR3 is TGCGCCAGCAGCCCACGAGGACAGGGCAATGAGCAGTTCTTC.

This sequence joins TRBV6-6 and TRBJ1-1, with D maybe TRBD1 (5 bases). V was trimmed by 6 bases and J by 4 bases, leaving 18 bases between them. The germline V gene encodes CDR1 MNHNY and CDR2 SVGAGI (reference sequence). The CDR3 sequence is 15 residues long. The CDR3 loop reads CASRRQLEGPTEAFF. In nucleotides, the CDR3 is TGTGCCAGCAGGCGACAGTTAGAAGGTCCCACTGAAGCTTTCTTT.

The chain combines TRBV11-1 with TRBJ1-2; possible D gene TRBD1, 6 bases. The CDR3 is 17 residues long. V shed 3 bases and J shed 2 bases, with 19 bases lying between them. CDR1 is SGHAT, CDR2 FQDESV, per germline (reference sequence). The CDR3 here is CASSFSALQGANYGYTF. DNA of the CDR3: TGTGCCAGCAGCTTTTCGGCTCTACAGGGAGCGAACTATGGCTACACCTTC.

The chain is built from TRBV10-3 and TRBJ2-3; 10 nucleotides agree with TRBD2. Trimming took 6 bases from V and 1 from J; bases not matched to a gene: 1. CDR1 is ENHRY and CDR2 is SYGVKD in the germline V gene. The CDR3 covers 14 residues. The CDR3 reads CAISLAGGTDTQYF. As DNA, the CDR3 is TGTGCCATCAGCCTAGCGGGGGGCACAGATACGCAGTATTTT.

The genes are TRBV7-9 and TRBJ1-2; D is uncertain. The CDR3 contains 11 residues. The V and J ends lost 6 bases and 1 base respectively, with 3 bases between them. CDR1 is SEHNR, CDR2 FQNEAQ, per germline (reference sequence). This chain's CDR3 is CASSLNYGYTF. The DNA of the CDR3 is TGTGCCAGCAGTCTTAACTATGGCTACACCTTC.

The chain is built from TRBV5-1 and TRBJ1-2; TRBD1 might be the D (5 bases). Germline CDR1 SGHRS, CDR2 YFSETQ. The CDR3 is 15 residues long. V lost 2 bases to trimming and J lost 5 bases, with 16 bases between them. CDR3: CASSLESGNEYGYTF. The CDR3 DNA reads TGCGCCAGCAGCTTAGAATCAGGGAATGAGTATGGCTACACCTTC.

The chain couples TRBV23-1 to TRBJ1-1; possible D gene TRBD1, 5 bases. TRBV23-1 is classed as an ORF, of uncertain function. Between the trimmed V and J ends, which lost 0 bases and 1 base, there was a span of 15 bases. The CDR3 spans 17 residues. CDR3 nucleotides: TGCGCCAGCAGTCAATCTCACCCGGGGGAAAAGAACACTGAAGCTTTCTTT. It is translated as CASSQSHPGEKNTEAFF.

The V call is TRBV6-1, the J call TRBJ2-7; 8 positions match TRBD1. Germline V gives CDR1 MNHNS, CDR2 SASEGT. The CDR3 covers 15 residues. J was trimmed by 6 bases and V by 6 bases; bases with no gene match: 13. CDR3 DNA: TGTGCCAGCAGCGCCGAACCGACAGGGGTTTTCGAGCAGTACTTC. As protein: CASSAEPTGVFEQYF.

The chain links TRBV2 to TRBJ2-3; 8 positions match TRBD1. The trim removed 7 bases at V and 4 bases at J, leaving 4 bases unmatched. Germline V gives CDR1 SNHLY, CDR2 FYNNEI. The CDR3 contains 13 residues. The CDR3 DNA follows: TGTGCCAGCAACGGACAGGGCTCAGATACGCAGTATTTT. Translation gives CASNGQGSDTQYF.

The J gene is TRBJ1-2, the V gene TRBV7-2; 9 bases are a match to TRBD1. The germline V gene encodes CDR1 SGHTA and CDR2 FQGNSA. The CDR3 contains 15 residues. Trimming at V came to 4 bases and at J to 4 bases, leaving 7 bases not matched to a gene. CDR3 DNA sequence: TGTGCCAGCAGCTCTCCGGGACAGGGTTCCTATGGCTACACCTTC. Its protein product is CASSSPGQGSYGYTF.

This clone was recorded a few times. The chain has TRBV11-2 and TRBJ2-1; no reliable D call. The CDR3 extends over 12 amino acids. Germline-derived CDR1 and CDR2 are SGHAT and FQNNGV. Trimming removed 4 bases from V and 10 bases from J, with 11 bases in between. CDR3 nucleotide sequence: TGTGCCAGCAGCTATCCAATGAGCGAGCAGTTCTTC. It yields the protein CASSYPMSEQFF.

CDR3 DNA sequence: TGCGCCAGCAGCCAAGAACGCAGCGGAGTTAGCACAGATACGCAGTATTTT. Translated: CASSQERSGVSTDTQYF. V usage is TRBV4-3 and J usage is TRBJ2-3; TRBD2 might be the D (5 bases). CDR3 size: 17 residues. Trimming cost V 0 bases and J 0 bases, with 13 bases left between them. Germline CDR1 LGHNA, CDR2 YSLEER.

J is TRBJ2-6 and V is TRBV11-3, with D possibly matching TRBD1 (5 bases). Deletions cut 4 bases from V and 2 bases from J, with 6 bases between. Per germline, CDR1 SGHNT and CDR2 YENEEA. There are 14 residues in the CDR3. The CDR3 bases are TGTGCCAGCAGCTCCAGGGCTGGGGCCAACGTCCTGACTTTC. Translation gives CASSSRAGANVLTF.

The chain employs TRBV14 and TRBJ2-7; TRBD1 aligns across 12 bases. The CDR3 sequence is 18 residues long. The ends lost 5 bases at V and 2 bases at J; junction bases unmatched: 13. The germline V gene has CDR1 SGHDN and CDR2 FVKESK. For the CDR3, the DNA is TGTGCCAGCAGCGGCCCGGGAGGGGGACAGGGGGCGCCCTACGAGCAGTACTTC. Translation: CASSGPGGGQGAPYEQYF. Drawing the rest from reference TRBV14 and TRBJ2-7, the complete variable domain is EAGVTQFPSHSVIEKGQTVTLRCDPISGHDNLYWYRRVMGKEIKFLLHFVKESKQDESGMPNNRFLAERTGGTYSTLKVQPAELEDSGVYFCASSGPGGGQGAPYEQYFGPGTRLTVT.

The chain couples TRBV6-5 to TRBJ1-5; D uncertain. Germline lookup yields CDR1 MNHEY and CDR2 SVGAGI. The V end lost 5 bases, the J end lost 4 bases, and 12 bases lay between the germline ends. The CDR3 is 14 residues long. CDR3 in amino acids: CASSPGTANQPQHF. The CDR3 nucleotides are TGTGCCAGCAGTCCCGGAACAGCTAATCAGCCCCAGCATTTT.

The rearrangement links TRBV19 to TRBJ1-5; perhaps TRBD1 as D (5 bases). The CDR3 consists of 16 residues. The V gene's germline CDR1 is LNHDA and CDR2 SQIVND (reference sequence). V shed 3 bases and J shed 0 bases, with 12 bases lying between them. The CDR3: CASSIWQGYSNQPQHF. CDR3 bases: TGTGCCAGTAGTATCTGGCAGGGATATAGCAATCAGCCCCAGCATTTT. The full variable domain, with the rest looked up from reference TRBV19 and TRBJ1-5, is DGGITQSPKYLFRKEGQNVTLSCEQNLNHDAMYWYRQDPGQGLRLIYYSQIVNDFQKGDIAEGYSVSREKKESFPLTVTSAQKNPTAFYLCASSIWQGYSNQPQHFGDGTRLSIL.

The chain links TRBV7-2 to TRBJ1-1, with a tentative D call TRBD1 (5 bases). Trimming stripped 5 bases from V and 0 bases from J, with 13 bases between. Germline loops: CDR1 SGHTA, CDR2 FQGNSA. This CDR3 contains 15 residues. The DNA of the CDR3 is TGTGCCAGCAGCGCGGGACTGAGACTGAACACTGAAGCTTTCTTT. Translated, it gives CASSAGLRLNTEAFF.

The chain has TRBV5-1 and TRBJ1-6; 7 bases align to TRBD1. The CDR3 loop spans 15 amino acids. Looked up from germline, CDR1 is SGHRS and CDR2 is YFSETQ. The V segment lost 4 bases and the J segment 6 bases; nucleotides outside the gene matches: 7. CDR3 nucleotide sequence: TGCGCCAGCAGCACCTCGGGACAGCTTAATTCACCCCTCCACTTT. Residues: CASSTSGQLNSPLHF. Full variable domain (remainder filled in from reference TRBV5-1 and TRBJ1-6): KAGVTQTPRYLIKTRGQQVTLSCSPISGHRSVSWYQQTPGQGLQFLFEYFSETQRNKGNFPGRFSGRQFSNSRSEMNVSTLELGDSALYLCASSTSGQLNSPLHFGNGTRLTVT.